This T cell receptor beta chain was identified in a study of shared clonotypes between healthy human individuals. All participating donors were Caucasian adults from Nashville, Tennessee. The DNA input per sorted-subset replicate PCR was approximately 210 ng, corresponding to tens of thousands of T cell genomes. Assay: immunoSEQ multiplex PCR; the TCRdb copy retains only in-frame clones and omits some. The table has approximately 2.3 million clones, roughly 93% seen once. This receptor was taken from a young man in good health. Some clones in this sample may be carry-over from other donors' samples. Sequencing input: naive CD4+ T cells from PBMCs. Noted subset: CD45RA+ positively selected.

DNA of the CDR3: TGCGCCAGCAGTAATCCCTCGGGGGACAATGAGCAGTTCTTC. Its translation: CASSNPSGDNEQFF. The chain couples TRBV5-1 to TRBJ2-1, with D maybe TRBD2 (6 bases). V shed 5 bases and J shed 5 bases, with 14 bases lying between them. From germline, CDR1 is SGHRS and CDR2 YFSETQ. The CDR3 has 14 amino acids.